This T cell receptor (beta chain) originates from a study of blood T cell repertoires in COVID-19. Adults between roughly 18 and 100 years of age took part from fewer than 30 US areas. Per the study methods: Reference gene primers were amplified, and this amplification served to estimate nucleated cell counts. Clones were sequenced by immunoSEQ multiplex PCR, and TCRdb holds only the in-frame ones, with some missing. Clone size and V and J calls were adopted from that table, with D and trimming inferred from the DNA. The table includes some 340,000 clones, 90% to 95% detected once. Germline-derived CDR1 and CDR2 are MNHEY and SVGAGI. V gave up 4 bases and J gave up 4 bases; unmatched junction bases: 4. The CDR3 is made up of 14 amino acids.

The sequenced material came from PBMCs or T cells enriched from blood (not recorded which). The receptor comes from a woman aged 30 to 39 who had been exposed to COVID-19. The V gene is TRBV6-5, the J gene TRBJ2-1, with TRBD1 matching 7 bases. CDR3 nucleotides: TGTGCCAGCAGTTCGACAGGGTCGTACAATGAGCAGTTCTTC. Encoded protein: CASSSTGSYNEQFF.